These 26 T cell receptor beta chains share one sample of origin, sequenced in a study of blood T cell repertoires in COVID-19. The assay was immunoSEQ multiplex PCR, and TCRdb's table has in-frame clones only and misses some. The table has about 170,000 clones, less than 85% seen once. The sample comprised peripheral blood. The receptors were gathered from an elderly woman with acute or convalescent COVID-19.

The CDR3 sequence: CASRTGGDGYTF. The CDR3 DNA is TGTGCCAGTAGGACAGGGGGCGATGGCTACACCTTC. The chain couples TRBV19 to TRBJ1-2; 10 positions agree with TRBD1. The length of the CDR3 is 12 residues. J gave up 6 bases and V 6 bases, and 1 base lay outside the gene matches. Germline CDR1 LNHDA, CDR2 SQIVND (reference sequence).

The J gene is TRBJ2-1, the V gene TRBV5-1, with 14 bases identical to TRBD2. Germline V gene data show CDR1 as SGHRS and CDR2 as YFSETQ. CDR3 length equals 18 residues. The V and J ends lost 3 bases and 6 bases, in that order; junction bases with no gene match: 11. The CDR3 nucleotides read TGCGCCAGCAGCTCCCCTGAAGGACTAGCGGGAGGACGCAATGAGCAGTTCTTC. The encoded protein is CASSSPEGLAGGRNEQFF. The full variable domain, its missing parts supplied by reference TRBV5-1 and TRBJ2-1, is KAGVTQTPRYLIKTRGQQVTLSCSPISGHRSVSWYQQTPGQGLQFLFEYFSETQRNKGNFPGRFSGRQFSNSRSEMNVSTLELGDSALYLCASSSPEGLAGGRNEQFFGPGTRLTVL.

This clone was found many times. J is TRBJ2-2 and V is TRBV6-2 or TRBV6-3; D remains unclear. Trimming removed 2 bases at V and 3 bases at J, with 4 bases between. This CDR3 is 13 amino acids long. Looked up from germline, CDR1 is MNHEY and CDR2 is SVGEGT. CDR3 sequence reads: CASSYRDTGELFF. CDR3 nucleotide sequence: TGTGCCAGCAGTTACCGGGACACCGGGGAGCTGTTTTTT.

The chain joins TRBV28 to TRBJ1-5; TRBD1 might be the D (6 bases). The V end lost 6 bases, the J end lost 4 bases, and 19 bases lay between the germline ends. This CDR3 has 16 residues. The germline gives CDR1 MDHEN, CDR2 SYDVKM. CDR3 loop: CASRRAVQGRNQPQHF. The CDR3 DNA sequence: TGTGCCAGCAGGAGGGCGGTACAGGGCAGAAATCAGCCCCAGCATTTT.

This clone has ten or more counts. The J gene is TRBJ2-2, the V gene TRBV4-2; D possibly corresponds to TRBD2 (6 bases). Germline loops: CDR1 LGHNA, CDR2 YNFKEQ. Trimming took off 0 bases at V and 0 bases at J, with 11 bases between the two ends. The CDR3 consists of 17 residues. Here the CDR3 reads CASSQDVGGTNTGELFF. CDR3 coding DNA: TGTGCCAGCAGCCAAGACGTCGGGGGTACGAACACCGGGGAGCTGTTTTTT.

This sequence joins TRBV10-1 and TRBJ2-1, with a tentative D call TRBD2 (6 bases). Germline V lookup: CDR1 WNHNN, CDR2 SYGVQD (reference sequence). The CDR3 has 16 residues. The ends were cut back, 0 bases at V and 15 bases at J, with 24 bases in the middle. Here the CDR3 DNA reads TGCGCCAGCAGTGAGTCTCCGGGGGTGCTAGTAACGGGTCTGTTCTTC. Its translation is CASSESPGVLVTGLFF.

The chain has TRBV28 and TRBJ2-7; TRBD1 aligns across 9 bases. V was pared by 6 bases and J by 6 bases, with 12 bases of the junction left unmatched. The V gene's germline CDR1 is MDHEN and CDR2 SYDVKM. The CDR3 spans 15 residues. The chain's CDR3 is CASREQGARSGEQYF. For the CDR3, the DNA is TGTGCCAGCAGGGAACAGGGGGCGAGAAGTGGCGAGCAGTACTTC.

The table lists this clone with a count of one. The rearrangement uses TRBV27 and TRBJ1-5; D is unresolved. Looked up from germline, CDR1 is MNHEY and CDR2 is SMNVEV (reference sequence). The CDR3 extends over 14 amino acids. The V gene lost 1 base and the J gene lost 7 bases, with 11 bases spanning the gap. CDR3 amino acids: CASSLWAGGQPQHF. The CDR3 region has the DNA TGTGCCAGCAGTTTATGGGCAGGTGGGCAGCCCCAGCATTTT.

The chain is built from TRBV5-4 and TRBJ2-7; 9 nucleotides line up with TRBD2. The junction had 7 bases not matched to a gene; V was cut back by 4 bases and J by 5 bases. Germline assignment: CDR1 SGHNT and CDR2 YYREEE (reference sequence). The CDR3 has 14 amino acids. The CDR3 coding sequence is TGTGCCAGCAGCCTAGCGGGGAGTTCCCACGAGCAGTACTTC. Encoded protein: CASSLAGSSHEQYF.

The chain links TRBV28 to TRBJ1-1; possibly TRBD1 for D (6 bases). Germline CDR1 is MDHEN and CDR2 is SYDVKM. CDR3 length: 13 residues. The V end lost 7 bases, the J end lost 4 bases, and 13 bases lay between the germline ends. The CDR3 loop reads CASNLGGPTEAFF. The CDR3 bases are TGTGCCAGCAACTTAGGGGGTCCCACTGAAGCTTTCTTT.

This clone was counted only a few times. This rearrangement joins TRBV2 to TRBJ2-6; D unresolved. Trimming left V 7 bases short and J 0 bases short, with 7 bases between. The CDR3 has 14 amino acids. The germline V gene encodes CDR1 SNHLY and CDR2 FYNNEI. CDR3 nucleotides: TGTGCCAGCATCGCCAGCTCTGGGGCCAACGTCCTGACTTTC. It encodes CASIASSGANVLTF.

The chain combines TRBV6-1 with TRBJ1-5; a weak D match, TRBD1 (6 bases). The CDR3 extends over 14 amino acids. Deletions cut 3 bases from V and 7 bases from J, with 13 bases between. Germline V gene data show CDR1 as MNHNS and CDR2 as SASEGT. In DNA, the CDR3 is TGTGCCAGCAGTGAGGGACAATTGGGACAGCCCCAGCATTTT. Residues: CASSEGQLGQPQHF.

The chain combines TRBV9 with TRBJ1-4; 7 nucleotides match TRBD1. Per the germline V gene, CDR1 is SGDLS and CDR2 is YYNGEE. Unmatched junction bases numbered 8, after V lost 4 bases and J lost 8 bases. This CDR3 is 14 amino acids long. The CDR3 is CASSPSTGNEKLFF. The DNA for the CDR3 is TGTGCCAGCAGCCCCTCGACAGGGAACGAAAAACTGTTTTTT.

This clone is a singleton in its sample. The chain combines TRBV2 with TRBJ2-1, with 12 nucleotides matching TRBD2. The CDR3 sequence is 15 residues long. Germline values: CDR1 SNHLY, CDR2 FYNNEI. Unmatched junction bases numbered 6, after V lost 5 bases and J lost 7 bases. CDR3 bases: TGTGCCAGCAGTCTGACTAGCGGGAGCCGGAATGAGCAGTTCTTC. Residues: CASSLTSGSRNEQFF. Filled out from reference TRBV2 and TRBJ2-1, the complete variable domain reads EPEVTQTPSHQVTQMGQEVILRCVPISNHLYFYWYRQILGQKVEFLVSFYNNEISEKSEIFDDQFSVERPDGSNFTLKIRSTKLEDSAMYFCASSLTSGSRNEQFFGPGTRLTVL.

The chain joins TRBV6-5 to TRBJ2-1; TRBD1 is a possible D gene (5 bases). Germline V lookup: CDR1 MNHEY, CDR2 SVGAGI. V was shortened by 0 bases and J by 9 bases, with 9 bases between the two germline ends. The CDR3 covers 13 residues. Here the CDR3 DNA reads TGTGCCAGCAGTTACTCGGGGCTGGGTGAGCAGTTCTTC. Translated: CASSYSGLGEQFF.

This clone was seen more than once but under ten times. This rearrangement joins TRBV4-1 to TRBJ1-2; TRBD1 agrees at 10 bases. The CDR3 covers 17 residues. The V gene end was trimmed by 1 base and the J gene end by 6 bases; junction bases not matched to a gene: 11. Germline V gene lookup returns CDR1 MGHRA and CDR2 YSYEKL. This chain's CDR3 is CASSQGSSGQGKDGYTF. The CDR3 coding sequence is TGCGCCAGCAGCCAAGGTTCCTCGGGACAGGGGAAGGATGGCTACACCTTC.

This clone was detected once. The chain has TRBV6-1 and TRBJ1-2; D is uncertain. CDR3 length: 12 residues. Between the trimmed V and J ends, which lost 3 bases and 3 bases, there was a span of 5 bases. Germline V lookup: CDR1 MNHNS, CDR2 SASEGT. CDR3 sequence reads: CASSDGDYGYTF. The CDR3 nucleotides read TGTGCCAGCAGTGACGGGGACTATGGCTACACCTTC.

This clone appeared a few times. This chain uses TRBV5-1 with TRBJ1-3; TRBD1 might be the D (5 bases). Germline V gene data show CDR1 as SGHRS and CDR2 as YFSETQ. This CDR3 region has 16 residues. V was pared by 3 bases and J by 0 bases, with 13 bases between. CDR3 sequence reads: CASSSGGISSGNTIYF. CDR3 bases: TGCGCCAGCAGCTCCGGGGGAATTAGCTCTGGAAACACCATATATTTT.

The chain joins TRBV2 to TRBJ2-1, with 7 bases identical to TRBD2. CDR1 and CDR2 from the germline V gene are SNHLY and FYNNEI. This CDR3 has 16 amino acids. V dropped 7 bases and J dropped 8; count of bases not matched to a gene: 17. In nucleotides, the CDR3 is TGTGCCAGCACGAGACTAGCTAGCGGTATGCTGTATGAGCAGTTCTTC. Protein sequence: CASTRLASGMLYEQFF.

The chain links TRBV18 to TRBJ2-1; D gene uncertain. Germline CDR1 is KGHSH and CDR2 is LQKENI. CDR3 length: 13 residues. V lost 2 bases to trimming and J lost 9 bases, with 11 bases between them. Written as DNA, the CDR3 is TGTGCCAGCTCACCATCGAGTTTTAGTGAGCAGTTCTTC. Protein product: CASSPSSFSEQFF.

The V gene is TRBV11-2, the J gene TRBJ2-3, with D tentatively TRBD2 (5 bases). Germline lookup yields CDR1 SGHAT and CDR2 FQNNGV. With 5 bases removed from V and 6 bases from J, the gap between germline ends came to 12 bases. The CDR3 length is 13 residues. The CDR3: CASSRASQDTQYF. For the CDR3, the DNA is TGTGCCAGCAGCCGGGCTAGCCAGGATACGCAGTATTTT. Full variable domain (missing parts from reference TRBV11-2 and TRBJ2-3): EAGVAQSPRYKIIEKRQSVAFWCNPISGHATLYWYQQILGQGPKLLIQFQNNGVVDDSQLPKDRFSAERLKGVDSTLKIQPAKLEDSAVYLCASSRASQDTQYFGPGTRLTVL.

This rearrangement joins TRBV25-1 to TRBJ1-1; D not resolved. The ends were cut back, 2 bases at V and 5 bases at J, with 15 bases in the middle. This CDR3 region has 15 residues. CDR1 MGHDK and CDR2 SYGVNS come from the germline V gene. CDR3 nucleotides: TGTGCCAGCAGTGAAAACTCCGAACTAAGAACTGAAGCTTTCTTT. Amino acid sequence: CASSENSELRTEAFF.

This clone was recorded only once. V gene TRBV19 combines with J gene TRBJ1-5; 10 bases match TRBD1. Per germline, CDR1 LNHDA and CDR2 SQIVND (reference sequence). This CDR3 has 15 amino acids. Unmatched junction bases numbered 7, after V lost 5 bases and J lost 6 bases. CDR3 in DNA: TGTGCCAGTAGTGGAGGACAGGGGGGTGGTCAGCCCCAGCATTTT. This gives the protein CASSGGQGGGQPQHF.

The chain is built from TRBV25-1 and TRBJ2-2, with a weak D call TRBD1 (5 bases). Germline V lookup: CDR1 MGHDK, CDR2 SYGVNS. Trimming cost V 5 bases and J 3 bases, with 10 bases left between them. The CDR3 is made up of 14 amino acids. The CDR3 protein is CASSRRGDTGELFF. The CDR3 coding sequence is TGTGCCAGCAGTCGTAGGGGTGACACCGGGGAGCTGTTTTTT.

This clone has more than one count but fewer than ten. The rearrangement links TRBV6-5 to TRBJ1-1; perhaps TRBD1 as D (5 bases). Germline V lookup: CDR1 MNHEY, CDR2 SVGAGI. The CDR3 loop spans 13 amino acids. V lost 8 bases and J lost 0, with 10 bases in between. Written as DNA, the CDR3 is TGTGCCAGCGGAGACAGACTGAACACTGAAGCTTTCTTT. It translates to CASGDRLNTEAFF.

The chain carries TRBV7-8 and TRBJ2-7, with TRBD2 matching 13 bases. Germline V gene lookup returns CDR1 SGHVS and CDR2 FQNEAQ. The CDR3 consists of 18 residues. With V trimmed by 7 bases and J by 4 bases, 16 bases remained unmatched. The DNA of the CDR3 is TGTGCCAGCACCATACGAGTCCCGGGACTAGCGGGAAAGTACGAGCAGTACTTC. The encoded protein is CASTIRVPGLAGKYEQYF.